This T cell receptor (beta chain) was recorded in a study of blood T cell repertoires in COVID-19. Germline CDR1 and CDR2: MGHDK and SYGVNS. CDR3 length equals 13 residues. Trimming took 3 bases from V and 6 from J, leaving 11 bases between them. As originally analysed: Nucleated cell counts were estimated from reference gene primer amplification. Sequencing used immunoSEQ multiplex PCR; TCRdb keeps in-frame clones, though not all of them. Clone size and V and J calls were adopted from that table, with D and trimming inferred from the DNA. The sample holds some 28,000 clones; over 70% are singletons and the top ten take about a sixth.

Sequences were obtained from peripheral blood. The TCR sequence derives from a man aged 65-85 years with active COVID-19. The chain links TRBV25-1 to TRBJ1-1, with D hard to call. In DNA, the CDR3 is TGTGCCAGCAGTGACCGTAGGCAGGCTGAAGCTTTCTTT. This gives the protein CASSDRRQAEAFF.